This is a list of T cell receptor beta chains from one sample in a study of T cells expressing NK-cell markers. Reanalyzing the 5' RACE reads, TCRdb keeps one entry per CDR3 protein, without DNA. This repertoire includes about 300,000 distinct CDR3 sequences. Sequenced sample: blood T cells: a sorted CD56 or NKG2C T cell subset, CD4+ or CD8+ T cells, or bulk PBMC T cells (not recorded which). These receptors were obtained from a woman aged 18 to 75 in good health. Each CDR3 is given with its conserved first and last residue.

len	v_gene	j_gene	CDR3aa
16	TRBV12-3/TRBV12-4	TRBJ1-5	CASSPTGGAGNQPQHF
15	TRBV6-1	TRBJ1-2	CASSERSLGSYGYTF
15	TRBV3-1	TRBJ2-2	CASSQQGGNTGELFF
15	TRBV4-1	TRBJ2-3	CASSLGRAPTDTQYF
16	TRBV7-9	TRBJ1-1	CASSERSAPMNTEAFF
14	TRBV18	TRBJ2-3	CASSPRLHTDTQYF
15	TRBV20-1	TRBJ1-3	CSAPLKVASGNTIYF
21	TRBV20-1	TRBJ1-1	CSARDLRGEKGRTPSNTEAFF
14	TRBV5-5	TRBJ2-5	CASRKGVTYGTQYF
16	TRBV6-1	TRBJ2-1	CASSVRGRRILNEQFF
14	TRBV18	TRBJ1-1	CASSRNRKNTEAFF
15	TRBV7-2	TRBJ1-1	CASSLMGQGKTEAFF
17	TRBV7-2	TRBJ2-3	CASSPRLAGGPRDTQYF
17	TRBV28	TRBJ1-3	CASSPLGTGAWGNTIYF
12	TRBV29-1	TRBJ2-1	CSAGGTYNEQFF
15	TRBV14	TRBJ2-7	CASSQETVTRYEQYF
14	TRBV6-1	TRBJ1-4	CACSPSATNEKLFF
12	TRBV24-1	TRBJ1-5	CVLRGHYQPQHF
12	TRBV29-1	TRBJ2-1	CSVEGTPNEQFF
14	TRBV6-1	TRBJ2-1	CASGAGVLANEQFF
16	TRBV7-2	TRBJ1-5	CASSLVGTGKNQPQHF
15	TRBV5-1	TRBJ1-1	CASSLVPWDNTEAFF
13	TRBV7-2	TRBJ2-3	CASSFGAPDTQYF
15	TRBV7-2	TRBJ1-2	CASSTERGSPYGYTF
12	TRBV3-1	TRBJ2-5	CASSQVTETQYF
15	TRBV5-1	TRBJ2-2	CASSSISGGTGELFF
15	TRBV5-1	TRBJ2-2	CASSSTITNTGELFF
15	TRBV6-1	TRBJ2-7	CASSPLAGGFHEQYF
14	TRBV20-1	TRBJ1-1	CSARDRGQGTEAFF
15	TRBV4-3	TRBJ1-4	CASSQVGRNNEKLFF
13	TRBV20-1	TRBJ1-3	CSATDSSGNTIYF
15	TRBV7-2	TRBJ2-5	CASSRGGNRQETQYF
16	TRBV20-1	TRBJ2-1	CSFVHPLSGVYNEQFF
16	TRBV20-1	TRBJ2-3	CSASGGSGPYTDTQYF
14	TRBV12-3/TRBV12-4	TRBJ2-5	CASSWGQAQETQYF
15	TRBV9	TRBJ1-1	CASSVASGGNTEAFF
16	TRBV4-3	TRBJ2-2	CASRPTGLLNTGELFF
11	TRBV29-1	TRBJ2-1	CSVEGHNEQFF
16	TRBV5-4	TRBJ2-3	CASSLPRGSSTDTQYF
16	TRBV3-1	TRBJ1-6	CASRRTGGSYNSPLHF
16	TRBV12-3/TRBV12-4	TRBJ2-2	CASSLLAVTNTGELFF
14	TRBV11-3	TRBJ1-1	CASSWTGVNTEAFF
13	TRBV5-1	TRBJ2-3	CASSATIPSEQYF
13	TRBV7-9	TRBJ1-1	CASSFERNTEAFF
14	TRBV20-1	TRBJ1-6	CSASNGAYNSPLHF
14	TRBV20-1	TRBJ1-5	CSAPNVQGAQPQHF
13	TRBV7-2	TRBJ2-5	CASSSGLRETQYF
14	TRBV29-1	TRBJ2-1	CSGRKRDLHNEQFF
15	TRBV5-4	TRBJ1-2	CASREGIPMNYGYTF
14	TRBV4-2	TRBJ2-7	CASSQRDRAYEQYF
18	TRBV5-6	TRBJ2-2	CASSRDRGLGQRTGELFF
14	TRBV20-1	TRBJ2-4	CSAVTSGGRDIQYF
17	TRBV7-8	TRBJ2-2	CASSPGRLGVSVGELFF
14	TRBV6-5	TRBJ2-1	CASSYLAGNNEQFF
14	TRBV12-3/TRBV12-4	TRBJ2-2	CASSSTSPTGELFF
14	TRBV18	TRBJ1-6	CASDPGQGGSPLHF
15	TRBV12-3/TRBV12-4	TRBJ2-3	CASSLRRTSTDTQYF
11	TRBV4-1	TRBJ2-5	CASSQVDRQYF
15	TRBV12-3/TRBV12-4	TRBJ1-4	CASRLTGATNEKLFF